Described below is a single T cell receptor (beta chain) sequence and its context. Antigen: not known. This sample was included in a study of shared clonotypes between healthy human individuals. Findings and limits, study-wide: Clonotype sharing among donors, it was expected, would be affected by sequencing depth.

Germline V gives CDR1 LGHNA, CDR2 YNFKEQ. This CDR3 is 17 amino acids long. V lost 4 bases to trimming and J lost 5 bases; unmatched junction nucleotides: 7. This table comes from immunoSEQ multiplex PCR, and its TCRdb copy is limited to in-frame clones, with some not included. Of fewer than 600,000 clones in the sample, around 74% were seen once. The V gene is TRBV4-2, the J gene TRBJ1-6; 11 bases agree with TRBD1. This sequence originates from a woman in her 40s in good health. Some clones in this sample may be carry-over from other donors' samples. The sequencing sample was made of PBMCs. This CDR3 reads CASSPHGQGADNSPLHF. The CDR3 region has the DNA TGTGCCAGCAGCCCCCACGGACAGGGGGCGGATAATTCACCCCTCCACTTT.